A single sample is the source of the 2 T cell receptor beta chains below, sequenced in a study of T cells in localized non-small cell lung cancer. The protocol was immunoSEQ multiplex PCR, while the TCRdb copy is restricted to in-frame clones and leaves out a portion. The sample contains approximately 4,600 clones, 28% of which appear only once. Sequences were derived from lung tumor tissue, sampled before any cancer treatment. The receptor set was obtained from a man aged 35 to 69 with stage II lung adenocarcinoma.

The V call is TRBV2, the J call TRBJ2-3, with 7 bases aligning to TRBD2. The CDR3 has 16 residues. After removal of 4 bases from V and 2 bases from J, the junction contained 9 bases not matched to a gene. Germline CDR1 reads SNHLY; CDR2 reads FYNNEI. As DNA, the CDR3 is TGTGCCAGCAGTGTCGGGAGTGGGACTAACACAGATACGCAGTATTTT. Protein: CASSVGSGTNTDTQYF.

This chain joins TRBV7-2 and TRBJ1-1, with unresolved D. CDR1 and CDR2 (germline): SGHTA, FQGNSA. V was cut by 8 bases and J by 3 bases, with 13 bases left in between. The CDR3 has 13 residues. CDR3 in DNA: TGTGCCAGCCGGAGATTTTGGGACACTGAAGCTTTCTTT. This codes for CASRRFWDTEAFF.